These 3 T cell receptor beta chains share one sample of origin, sequenced in a study of blood T cell repertoires in COVID-19. Assay: immunoSEQ multiplex PCR; the TCRdb copy retains only in-frame clones and omits some. Among about 350,000 clones listed, 75% to 90% were seen once. Sequenced input: peripheral blood. The receptor source for this set is a woman aged 50 to 60 with COVID-19, enrolled during active disease.

V is TRBV2 and J is TRBJ1-2; TRBD1 agrees at 7 bases. Germline V gene data show CDR1 as SNHLY and CDR2 as FYNNEI. The CDR3 has 15 amino acids. Unmatched junction bases numbered 19, after V lost 5 bases and J lost 13 bases. CDR3 protein: CASSYSQTGTDSGTF. CDR3 DNA sequence: TGTGCCAGCAGTTACAGCCAAACGGGGACAGACTCTGGCACCTTC. Full variable domain (outside the CDR3, taken from reference TRBV2 and TRBJ1-2): EPEVTQTPSHQVTQMGQEVILRCVPISNHLYFYWYRQILGQKVEFLVSFYNNEISEKSEIFDDQFSVERPDGSNFTLKIRSTKLEDSAMYFCASSYSQTGTDSGTFGSGTRLTVV.

The chain carries TRBV7-6 and TRBJ1-4, with a possible D match to TRBD1 (5 bases). The V end lost 5 bases, the J end lost 5 bases, and 21 bases lay between the germline ends. The CDR3 length is 17 residues. Looked up from germline, CDR1 is SGHVS and CDR2 is FNYEAQ. The CDR3 bases are TGTGCCAGCAGCCCCAACCGCGGGATCCGGACAAATGAAAAACTGTTTTTT. It translates to CASSPNRGIRTNEKLFF.

The V gene is TRBV19, the J gene TRBJ1-2, with D possibly matching TRBD1 (5 bases). The germline V gene has CDR1 LNHDA and CDR2 SQIVND (reference sequence). There are 17 residues in the CDR3. The V and J ends lost 3 bases and 8 bases respectively, with 25 bases between them. CDR3: CASSISKGVVRAEGYTF. CDR3 DNA: TGTGCCAGTAGTATTTCCAAAGGGGTAGTTCGAGCAGAGGGCTACACCTTC.